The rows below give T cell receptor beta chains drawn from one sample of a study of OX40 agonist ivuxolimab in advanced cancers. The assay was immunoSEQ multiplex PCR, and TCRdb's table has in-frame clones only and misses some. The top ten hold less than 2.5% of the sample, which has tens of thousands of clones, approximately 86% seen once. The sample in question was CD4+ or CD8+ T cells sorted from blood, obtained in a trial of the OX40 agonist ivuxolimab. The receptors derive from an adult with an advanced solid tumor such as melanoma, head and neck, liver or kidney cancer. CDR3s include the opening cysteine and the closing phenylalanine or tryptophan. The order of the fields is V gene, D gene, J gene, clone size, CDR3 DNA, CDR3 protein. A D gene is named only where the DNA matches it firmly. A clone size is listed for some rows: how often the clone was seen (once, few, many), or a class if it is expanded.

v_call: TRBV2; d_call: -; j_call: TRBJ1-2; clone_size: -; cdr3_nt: TGTGCCAGCAGTGGCGACAGGACTAACTATGGCTACACCTTC; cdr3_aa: CASSGDRTNYGYTF
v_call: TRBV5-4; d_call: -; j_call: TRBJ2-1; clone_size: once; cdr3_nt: TGTGCCAGCAGCCTCTGGGCGGGGTTCGGGGCAGAGCAGTTCTTC; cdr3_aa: CASSLWAGFGAEQFF
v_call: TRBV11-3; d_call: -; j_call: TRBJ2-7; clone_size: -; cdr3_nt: TGTGCCAGCAGCTTAGTCTACTACGAGCAGTACTTC; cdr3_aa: CASSLVYYEQYF
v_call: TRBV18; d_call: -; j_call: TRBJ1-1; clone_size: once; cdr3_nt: TGTGCCAGCTCACAGACCCCTCGCGGGGACACTGAAGCTTTCTTT; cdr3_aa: CASSQTPRGDTEAFF
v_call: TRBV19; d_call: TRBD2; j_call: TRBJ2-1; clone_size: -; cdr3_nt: TGTGCCAGTAAACCGAGGGCTAGCGGGGGGTACAATGAGCAGTTCTTC; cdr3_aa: CASKPRASGGYNEQFF
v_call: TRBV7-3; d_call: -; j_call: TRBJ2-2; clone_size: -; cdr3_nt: TGTGCCAGCAGCTTAGAGGGGGCCGGGGAGCTGTTTTTT; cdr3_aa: CASSLEGAGELFF
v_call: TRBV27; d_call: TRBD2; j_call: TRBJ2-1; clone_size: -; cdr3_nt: TGTGCCAGCAGTTTATCGCGGACTAGCGGGAGGGACAATGAGCAGTTCTTC; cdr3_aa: CASSLSRTSGRDNEQFF
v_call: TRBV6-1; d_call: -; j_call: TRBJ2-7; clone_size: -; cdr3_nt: TGTGCCAGCAGTACCCCGGACGGGGCCTACGAGCAGTACTTC; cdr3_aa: CASSTPDGAYEQYF
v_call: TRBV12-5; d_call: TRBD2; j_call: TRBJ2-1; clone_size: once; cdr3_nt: TGTGCTAGTGGTCAAGAGCGGGGGGTGACGGTGACCAATGAGCAGTTCTTC; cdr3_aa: CASGQERGVTVTNEQFF
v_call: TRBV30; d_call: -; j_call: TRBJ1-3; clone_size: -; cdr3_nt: TGTGCCTGGAGTGTATCAACAGGGCTAGGAAACACCATATATTTT; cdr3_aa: CAWSVSTGLGNTIYF
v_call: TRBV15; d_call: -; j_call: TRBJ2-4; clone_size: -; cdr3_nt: TGTGCCACCAGCAGAGGGGTGGGGGGCAACGCCAAAAACATTCAGTACTTC; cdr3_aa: CATSRGVGGNAKNIQYF
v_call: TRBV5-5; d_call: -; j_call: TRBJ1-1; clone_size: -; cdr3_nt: TGTGCCAGCAGCTTCAGGCCCCGCGGGGACACTGAAGCTTTCTTT; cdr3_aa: CASSFRPRGDTEAFF
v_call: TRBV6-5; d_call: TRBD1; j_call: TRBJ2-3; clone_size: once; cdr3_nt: TGTGCCAGCAGCAACAGGGGGCGGACAGATACGCAGTATTTT; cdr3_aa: CASSNRGRTDTQYF
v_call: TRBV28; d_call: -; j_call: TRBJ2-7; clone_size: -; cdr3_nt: TGTGCCAGCAGCAGACCCGTCCCCTCCTACGAGCAGTACTTC; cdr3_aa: CASSRPVPSYEQYF
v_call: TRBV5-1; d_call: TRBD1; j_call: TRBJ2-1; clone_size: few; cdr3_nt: TGCGCCAGCAGCTTGCGGACAGGGGGAGGGGATGAGCAGTTCTTC; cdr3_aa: CASSLRTGGGDEQFF
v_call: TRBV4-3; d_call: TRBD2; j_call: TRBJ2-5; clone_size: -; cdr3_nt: TGCGCCAGCAGCCACCGCGGGGGGGCGGGTGAGACCCAGTACTTC; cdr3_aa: CASSHRGGAGETQYF
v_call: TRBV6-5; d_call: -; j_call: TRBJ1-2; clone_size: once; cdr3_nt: TGTGCCAGCAGTTACTCGGAGATCCCAACTGTCTACACCTTC; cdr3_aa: CASSYSEIPTVYTF
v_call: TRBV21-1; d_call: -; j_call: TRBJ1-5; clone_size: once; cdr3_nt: TGTGCCAGCAGACAAGGACAGCGCAATCAGCCCCAGCATTTT; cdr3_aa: CASRQGQRNQPQHF
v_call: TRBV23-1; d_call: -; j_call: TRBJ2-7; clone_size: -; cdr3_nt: TGCGCCAGCAGTCAATGGGCAGGTGGAGGCGAGCAGTACTTC; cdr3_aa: CASSQWAGGGEQYF
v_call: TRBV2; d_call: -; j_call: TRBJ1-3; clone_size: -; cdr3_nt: TGTGCCAGCAGGATGTATGCGGACACCATATATTTT; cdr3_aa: CASRMYADTIYF
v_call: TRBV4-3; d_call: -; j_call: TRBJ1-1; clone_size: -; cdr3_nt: TGCGCCAGCAGCCCGACCCCCATCACTGAAGCTTTCTTT; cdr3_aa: CASSPTPITEAFF
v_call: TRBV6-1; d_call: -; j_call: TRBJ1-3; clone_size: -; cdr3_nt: TGTGCCAGCAGTGAAGTAGGGGGAGTGGGCGCAGGAAACACCATATATTTT; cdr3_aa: CASSEVGGVGAGNTIYF
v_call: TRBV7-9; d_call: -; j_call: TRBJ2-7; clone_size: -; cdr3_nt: TGTGCCAGCAGTCGGCCGGAGTCCTACGAGCAGTACTTC; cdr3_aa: CASSRPESYEQYF
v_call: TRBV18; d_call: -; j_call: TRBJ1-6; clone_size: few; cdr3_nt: TGTGCCAGCTCACCCCGACAGGAAAATTCACCCCTCCACTTT; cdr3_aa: CASSPRQENSPLHF
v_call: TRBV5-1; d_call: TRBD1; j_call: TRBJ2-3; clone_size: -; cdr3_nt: TGCGCCAGCAGCTTAAGGGGACGGGACAGTCACGGGGATACGCAGTATTTT; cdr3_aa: CASSLRGRDSHGDTQYF
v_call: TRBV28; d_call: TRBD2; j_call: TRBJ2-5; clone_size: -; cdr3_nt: TGTGCCAGCATGAGGCCGGGGGGAACCCAAGAGACCCAGTACTTC; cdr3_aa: CASMRPGGTQETQYF
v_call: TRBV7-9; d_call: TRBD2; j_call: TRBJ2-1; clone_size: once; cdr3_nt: TGTGCCAGCAGCCTGACTAGCGGGGGCCGCTCCTACAATGAGCAGTTCTTC; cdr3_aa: CASSLTSGGRSYNEQFF
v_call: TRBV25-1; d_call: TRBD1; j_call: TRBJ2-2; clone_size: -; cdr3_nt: TGTGCCAGTAAGGGACAGGGTAACTCCGGGGAGCTGTTTTTT; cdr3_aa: CASKGQGNSGELFF
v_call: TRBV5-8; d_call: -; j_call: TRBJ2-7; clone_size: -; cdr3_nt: TGTGCCGGAAGAGGTGGCCTGACCTCCTACGAGCAGTACTTC; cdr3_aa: CAGRGGLTSYEQYF
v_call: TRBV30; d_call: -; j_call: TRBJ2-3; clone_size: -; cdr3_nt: TGTGCCTGGGGGGGTAAGGGCACAGATACGCAGTATTTT; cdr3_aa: CAWGGKGTDTQYF
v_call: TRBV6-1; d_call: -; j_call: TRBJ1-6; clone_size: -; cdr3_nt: TGTGCCAGCAGGGCCTTTTGGGGTAATTCACCCCTCCACTTT; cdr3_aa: CASRAFWGNSPLHF
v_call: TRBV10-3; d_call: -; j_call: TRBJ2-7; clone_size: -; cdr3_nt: TGTGCCATCAGATCGGACAGCCGAGGGTACGAGCAGTACTTC; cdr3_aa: CAIRSDSRGYEQYF
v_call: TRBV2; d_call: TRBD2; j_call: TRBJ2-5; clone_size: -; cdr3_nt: TGTGCCAGCATCCCGGGGACTATTGGGACCCAGTACTTC; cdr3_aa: CASIPGTIGTQYF
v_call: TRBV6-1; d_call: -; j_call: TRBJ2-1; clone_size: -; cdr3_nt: TGTGCCAGTGGCAACCTCAATGAGCAGTTCTTC; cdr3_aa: CASGNLNEQFF
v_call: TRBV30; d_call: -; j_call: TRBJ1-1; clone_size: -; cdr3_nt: TGTGCCTGGAGTCCAGGGGTGAGGACTGAAGCTTTCTTT; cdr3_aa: CAWSPGVRTEAFF
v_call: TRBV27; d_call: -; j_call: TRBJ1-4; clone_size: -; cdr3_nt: TGTGCCAGCAGTGGCGGGACACGGGTCAGGAAACTGTTTTTT; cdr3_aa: CASSGGTRVRKLFF
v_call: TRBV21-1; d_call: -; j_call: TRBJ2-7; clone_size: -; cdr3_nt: TGTGCCAGCAGCAAAGAGGGAGGGGACTACGAGCAGTACTTC; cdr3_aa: CASSKEGGDYEQYF
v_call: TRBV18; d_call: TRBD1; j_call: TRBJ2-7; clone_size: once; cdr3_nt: TGTGCCAGCTCACCTGGGACAGGGATCATTAAAACTTACGAGCAGTACTTC; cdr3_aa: CASSPGTGIIKTYEQYF
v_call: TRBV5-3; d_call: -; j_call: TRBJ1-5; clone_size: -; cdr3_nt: TGTGCCAGAAGTCAGACCGGGCCGGTGGGACAGCCCCAGCATTTT; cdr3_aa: CARSQTGPVGQPQHF
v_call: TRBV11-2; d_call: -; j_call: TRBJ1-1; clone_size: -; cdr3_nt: TGTGCCAGCAGCTTAGCCAGGGTGAACACTGAAGCTTTCTTT; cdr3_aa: CASSLARVNTEAFF
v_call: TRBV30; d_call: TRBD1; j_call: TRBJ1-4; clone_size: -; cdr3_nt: TGTGCCTGGAACAGACAGGGGGCGGGAGAAAAACTGTTTTTT; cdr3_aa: CAWNRQGAGEKLFF
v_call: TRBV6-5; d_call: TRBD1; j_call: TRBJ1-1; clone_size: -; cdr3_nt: TGTGCCAGCAGAAAAAGACAGGGGACGGCTTTCTTT; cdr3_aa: CASRKRQGTAFF
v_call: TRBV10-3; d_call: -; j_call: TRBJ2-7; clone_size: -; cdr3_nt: TGTGCCATCAGCCTAGGGGGGGAATCCTACGAGCAGTACTTC; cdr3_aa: CAISLGGESYEQYF
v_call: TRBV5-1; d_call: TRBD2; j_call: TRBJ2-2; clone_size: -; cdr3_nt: TGCGCCAGCACCTCGGTAGCGGGTACGAACACCGGGGAGCTGTTTTTT; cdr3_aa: CASTSVAGTNTGELFF
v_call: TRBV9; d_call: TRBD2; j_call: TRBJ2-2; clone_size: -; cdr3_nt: TGTGCCAGCGGGAGCGGGACGAACACCGGGGAGCCGTTTTTT; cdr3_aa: CASGSGTNTGEPFF
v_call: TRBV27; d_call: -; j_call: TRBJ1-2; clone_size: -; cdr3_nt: TGTGCCAGCAGTCCTCACACTAACTATGGCTACACCTTC; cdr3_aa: CASSPHTNYGYTF
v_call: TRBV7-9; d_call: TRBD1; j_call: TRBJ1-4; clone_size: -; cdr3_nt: TGTGCCGGCCAGGGGGCTAATGAAAAACTGTTTTTT; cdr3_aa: CAGQGANEKLFF
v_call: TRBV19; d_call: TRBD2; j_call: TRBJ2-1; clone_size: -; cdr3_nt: TGTGCCAGTAGTATAGATCAAGTCGGGCGTAGCGGGAATGAGCAGTTCTTC; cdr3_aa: CASSIDQVGRSGNEQFF
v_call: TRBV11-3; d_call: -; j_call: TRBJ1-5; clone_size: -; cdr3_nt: TGTGCCAGCAGCTTATTTGAACGGGCTCTTAGCAATCAGCCCCAGCATTTT; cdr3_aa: CASSLFERALSNQPQHF
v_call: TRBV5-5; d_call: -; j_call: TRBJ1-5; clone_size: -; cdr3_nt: TGTGCCAGCAGCTTAGGGGCCAGCGGGCCCCAGCATTTT; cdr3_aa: CASSLGASGPQHF
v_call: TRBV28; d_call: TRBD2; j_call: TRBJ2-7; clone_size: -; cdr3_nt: TGTGCCAGCAGTCCCGGACTAGCGGGAGTATTTGGTGGGAGGTACGAGCAGTACTTC; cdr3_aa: CASSPGLAGVFGGRYEQYF
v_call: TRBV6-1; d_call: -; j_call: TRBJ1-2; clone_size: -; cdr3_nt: TGTGCCAGCAGTGCGGCCGGGATTCCCGCTAACTATGGCTACACCTTC; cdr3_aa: CASSAAGIPANYGYTF
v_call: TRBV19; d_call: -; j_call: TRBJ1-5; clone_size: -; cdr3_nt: TGTGCCAGTAGTATATTTAAGAGCAATCAGCCCCAGCATTTT; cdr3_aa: CASSIFKSNQPQHF
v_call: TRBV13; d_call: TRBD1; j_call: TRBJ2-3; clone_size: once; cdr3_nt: TGTGCCAGCAGCTTGGGACAGGGACCCACAGATACGCAGTATTTT; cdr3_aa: CASSLGQGPTDTQYF